A selection of T cell receptor beta chains follows, all from one sample in a study of identical twins. TCRdb analysed the 5' RACE reads with MiXCR anew, one entry per CDR3 protein. The sample has around 100,000 distinct CDR3 sequences, about 5.6% seen once. Material for sequencing was memory T cells sorted from blood. These receptors were collected from a woman aged 45-60 years in good health. The CDR3 runs from the conserved cysteine through the conserved F or W. Fields, in order: J gene, V gene, D gene, clone size, CDR3 DNA, CDR3 protein. A D gene is named only where the DNA matches it firmly. The size field is filled for only some rows; it gives once, few, many or a size class.

J: TRBJ2-5
V: TRBV11-2
D: .
size: many
DNA: TGTGCCAGCAGCCTCGCGGCGGGTGGGTTAGAGACCCAGTACTTC
CDR3: CASSLAAGGLETQYF

J: TRBJ2-7
V: TRBV29-1
D: TRBD1
size: many
DNA: TGCAGCGTCTGGGACAGGGGAGAGCAGTACTTC
CDR3: CSVWDRGEQYF

J: TRBJ2-5
V: TRBV5-1
D: TRBD1
size: many
DNA: TGCGCCAGCAGCCAGGGGGATTGGTCCTCCCAAGAGACCCAGTACTTC
CDR3: CASSQGDWSSQETQYF

J: TRBJ2-1
V: TRBV20-1
D: .
size: many
DNA: TGCAGTGCTGTCGTCACCCAGGTGGGGACCCACAATGAGCAGTTCTTC
CDR3: CSAVVTQVGTHNEQFF

J: TRBJ2-3
V: TRBV6-5
D: TRBD2
size: many
DNA: TGTGCCAGCAGTCGCTGGGGATCTAGCGGGAGCAATCTAGATACGCAGTATTTT
CDR3: CASSRWGSSGSNLDTQYF

J: TRBJ2-1
V: TRBV2
D: TRBD2
size: many
DNA: TGTGCCAGCAGCGTTAGCGGGGGGGCCTACAATGAGCAGTTCTTC
CDR3: CASSVSGGAYNEQFF

J: TRBJ2-1
V: TRBV11-3
D: TRBD2
size: many
DNA: TGTGCCAGCAGCTCCTGGACTAGCGGGAGCCAAAATGAGCAGTTCTTC
CDR3: CASSSWTSGSQNEQFF

J: TRBJ2-3
V: TRBV5-6
D: .
size: .
DNA: TGTGCCAGCAGCCTCATTAGCGGAGCTAGCACAGATACGCAGTATTTT
CDR3: CASSLISGASTDTQYF

J: TRBJ1-2
V: TRBV30
D: TRBD1
size: many
DNA: TGTGCCTGGCGCCGACAGGGATATGGCTACACCTTC
CDR3: CAWRRQGYGYTF

J: TRBJ1-2
V: TRBV7-2
D: .
size: many
DNA: TGTGCCAGCAGCCCGGGGCGGACCTATGGCTACACCTTC
CDR3: CASSPGRTYGYTF

J: TRBJ2-3
V: TRBV28
D: TRBD2
size: few
DNA: TGTGCCAGAAGTCCCCCTAGCGGACTTACAGATACGCAGTATTTT
CDR3: CARSPPSGLTDTQYF

J: TRBJ2-2
V: TRBV6-5
D: .
size: many
DNA: TGTGCCAGCAGTTACTCGATCCCGAGTTTGGGGAGCACCGGGGAGCTGTTTTTT
CDR3: CASSYSIPSLGSTGELFF

J: TRBJ2-3
V: TRBV3-1
D: .
size: few
DNA: TGTGCCAGCAGCCAAGTTGCGGGGTCTAGCACAGATACGCAGTATTTT
CDR3: CASSQVAGSSTDTQYF

J: TRBJ2-2
V: TRBV11-3
D: .
size: few
DNA: TGTGCCAGCAGCTTAGATAGTCGACCTTCCGGCGTCGGGGAGCTGTTTTTT
CDR3: CASSLDSRPSGVGELFF

J: TRBJ2-5
V: TRBV5-1
D: TRBD2
size: .
DNA: TGCGCCAGCAGCCCCGACCTCGGGACTAGCGGGAGTAGGGCGGAGACCCAGTACTTC
CDR3: CASSPDLGTSGSRAETQYF

J: TRBJ2-5
V: TRBV28
D: .
size: few
DNA: TGTGCCAGCCTACTGGCTGGGGGAGAGACCCAGTACTTC
CDR3: CASLLAGGETQYF

J: TRBJ2-3
V: TRBV18
D: .
size: few
DNA: TGTGCCAGCTCACCAAGGGATCCAGATACGCAGTATTTT
CDR3: CASSPRDPDTQYF

J: TRBJ1-5
V: TRBV20-1
D: .
size: few
DNA: TGCAGTGCTCAGGAGAGAGTCAATCAGCCCCAGCATTTT
CDR3: CSAQERVNQPQHF

J: TRBJ2-3
V: TRBV5-1
D: TRBD2
size: many
DNA: TGCGCCAGCAGCCAACGGACTAGCGGCACAGATACGCAGTATTTT
CDR3: CASSQRTSGTDTQYF

J: TRBJ2-5
V: TRBV11-3
D: TRBD2
size: many
DNA: TGTGCCAGCAGCTTAGGAGCGGGAGTATCGGAAGAGACCCAGTACTTC
CDR3: CASSLGAGVSEETQYF

J: TRBJ2-1
V: TRBV5-6
D: .
size: many
DNA: TGTGCCAGCAGCTACGCCCGAGCCCTGGGTTACAATGAGCAGTTCTTC
CDR3: CASSYARALGYNEQFF

J: TRBJ2-5
V: TRBV7-2
D: TRBD2
size: many
DNA: TGTGCCAGCAGCTTAGAAACCGGGAGGCAGACCCAGTACTTC
CDR3: CASSLETGRQTQYF

J: TRBJ2-5
V: TRBV11-2
D: TRBD2
size: .
DNA: TGTGCCAGCAGCCACTGGAAACTAGCGTCCCAAGAGACCCAGTACTTC
CDR3: CASSHWKLASQETQYF

J: TRBJ1-1
V: TRBV20-1
D: TRBD1
size: many
DNA: TGCAGTGCTAGAGATCGGGACAGGGCTTTGAACACTGAAGCTTTCTTT
CDR3: CSARDRDRALNTEAFF

J: TRBJ2-7
V: TRBV3-1
D: .
size: few
DNA: TGTGCCAGCAGCCAAAGCCGGACCTACGAGCAGTACTTC
CDR3: CASSQSRTYEQYF

J: TRBJ2-1
V: TRBV6-4
D: TRBD2
size: many
DNA: TGTGCCAGCAGCCACGCGCGACTAGCGGGAGGGCATCTGTTCTTC
CDR3: CASSHARLAGGHLFF

J: TRBJ1-5
V: TRBV6-1
D: .
size: few
DNA: TGTGCCAGCAGGACAGGTTCCTTTGGGCCCCAGCATTTT
CDR3: CASRTGSFGPQHF

J: TRBJ2-7
V: TRBV7-9
D: TRBD2
size: .
DNA: TGTGCCAGCGGCTCTCTGGGACTAGCGGGAGTGGACTACGAGCAGTACTTC
CDR3: CASGSLGLAGVDYEQYF

J: TRBJ2-7
V: TRBV7-8
D: .
size: many
DNA: TGTGCCAGCAGCTTAAACGGCCAGGACTACGAGCAGTACTTC
CDR3: CASSLNGQDYEQYF

J: TRBJ2-1
V: TRBV12-3/TRBV12-4
D: TRBD2
size: many
DNA: TGTGCCAGCAGTTTCGGTGTTAGCGGGAGGGCCGGGAATGAGCAGTTCTTC
CDR3: CASSFGVSGRAGNEQFF

J: TRBJ1-2
V: TRBV19
D: TRBD1
size: many
DNA: TGTGCCGCTAGTAGGTCGGACAGGCAATCTGAAGGCTACACCTTC
CDR3: CAASRSDRQSEGYTF

J: TRBJ2-1
V: TRBV7-8
D: TRBD2
size: few
DNA: TGTGCCAGCAGCTTAGATCCGGGAGGGGGGCAGTTCTTC
CDR3: CASSLDPGGGQFF

J: TRBJ2-1
V: TRBV5-1
D: TRBD2
size: many
DNA: TGCGCCAGCAGCGCATCCGGGACTAGCGGGTTCAATGAGCAGTTCTTC
CDR3: CASSASGTSGFNEQFF

J: TRBJ1-2
V: TRBV19
D: TRBD1
size: .
DNA: TGTGCCAGTAGTTTAGGGACAGGGGGAAGCTTTGCTAACTATGGCTACACCTTC
CDR3: CASSLGTGGSFANYGYTF

J: TRBJ2-7
V: TRBV6-6
D: .
size: many
DNA: TGTGCCAGCAGTTATCCCTCGGCAGGGCACTACGAGCAGTACTTC
CDR3: CASSYPSAGHYEQYF

J: TRBJ1-5
V: TRBV3-1
D: .
size: many
DNA: TGTGCCAGCAGCCAAGATTCAAAGGCCAGGGGTTATAGCAATCAGCCCCAGCATTTT
CDR3: CASSQDSKARGYSNQPQHF

J: TRBJ2-7
V: TRBV20-1
D: .
size: many
DNA: TGCAGTGCCGATCCAAGGGACGGTTACGAGCAGTACTTC
CDR3: CSADPRDGYEQYF

J: TRBJ1-2
V: TRBV20-1
D: TRBD1
size: many
DNA: TGCAGTGGTAGGAAGGGACAGGGAAACTATGGCTACACCTTC
CDR3: CSGRKGQGNYGYTF

J: TRBJ1-2
V: TRBV4-2
D: .
size: many
DNA: TGTGCCAGCAGCCAAAGACAAGGCTATGGCTACACCTTC
CDR3: CASSQRQGYGYTF

J: TRBJ1-4
V: TRBV29-1
D: .
size: many
DNA: TGCAGCGTTAGGACAGCCCTGGGGGAAAAACTGTTTTTT
CDR3: CSVRTALGEKLFF

J: TRBJ1-5
V: TRBV20-1
D: .
size: many
DNA: TGCAGTGCTAGGCCCAGCAATCAGCCCCAGCATTTT
CDR3: CSARPSNQPQHF

J: TRBJ1-2
V: TRBV24-1
D: .
size: many
DNA: TGTGCCACCAGTGATCGATATGGCTACACCTTC
CDR3: CATSDRYGYTF

J: TRBJ2-2
V: TRBV3-1
D: .
size: many
DNA: TGTGCCAGCAGCTTACAGGTTCGCACCGGGGAGCTGTTTTTT
CDR3: CASSLQVRTGELFF

J: TRBJ2-7
V: TRBV7-9
D: .
size: many
DNA: TGTGCCAGCAGCCCTGGGTACGAGCAGTACTTC
CDR3: CASSPGYEQYF

J: TRBJ1-2
V: TRBV29-1
D: TRBD1
size: .
DNA: TGCAGCGTTGCGGCAGGGGGAGGGAGTGGCTACACCTTC
CDR3: CSVAAGGGSGYTF

J: TRBJ2-3
V: TRBV12-3/TRBV12-4
D: TRBD2
size: .
DNA: TGTGCCAGCAGTTTGCCCCCGCTAGCGGGAGGGGTATGGGGGACGCAGTATTTT
CDR3: CASSLPPLAGGVWGTQYF

J: TRBJ2-3
V: TRBV12-3/TRBV12-4
D: .
size: many
DNA: TGTGCCAGCAGTCTAGAGTCAGGGACCGCGACGGGTACGCAGTATTTT
CDR3: CASSLESGTATGTQYF

J: TRBJ2-3
V: TRBV15
D: TRBD2
size: few
DNA: TGTGCCACCAGCAGAGGAACTAGCGGGAGGGCCGGCACAGATACGCAGTATTTT
CDR3: CATSRGTSGRAGTDTQYF

J: TRBJ1-5
V: TRBV7-9
D: TRBD1
size: few
DNA: TGTGCCAGCAGCTTGCACCTGGGACAGTACAGCAATCAGCCCCAGCATTTT
CDR3: CASSLHLGQYSNQPQHF

J: TRBJ2-3
V: TRBV12-3/TRBV12-4
D: .
size: many
DNA: TGTGCCAGCAGTTTATCAGGAACAGATACGCAGTATTTT
CDR3: CASSLSGTDTQYF